One sample yielded the 16 T cell receptor beta chains listed below, sequenced in a study of T cells in Graves' hyperthyroidism and ophthalmopathy. Template material for amplifying TCR beta CDR3 regions consisted of RNA transcripts. Researchers ran a first-round RT-PCR on the TCR CDR3 using the HTBI primer set. From the multiplex PCR reads, TCRdb called clonotypes with MiXCR, one entry per CDR3 protein. The data hold 550,000 to 850,000 distinct CDR3 sequences, with about 17% observed a single time. Sequencing used blood. The receptors originated from a woman in her forties or fifties with Graves' hyperthyroidism that later progressed to Graves' ophthalmopathy.

The sample holds many counts of this clonotype. The genes are TRBV30 and TRBJ2-5, with 9 bases aligning to TRBD1. The V segment lost 5 bases and the J segment 5 bases; nucleotides outside the gene matches: 0. The CDR3 has 11 residues. The germline CDR1 and CDR2 sequences are GTSNPN and SVGIG (reference sequence). The CDR3 reads CAWDRGETQYF. For the CDR3, the DNA is TGTGCCTGGGACAGGGGGGAGACCCAGTACTTC.

This clonotype showed up many times. The chain is built from TRBV7-2 and TRBJ2-3; possibly TRBD2 for D (5 bases). The CDR3 sequence is 16 residues long. V was pared by 0 bases and J by 0 bases, with 10 bases between. Germline V lookup: CDR1 SGHTA, CDR2 FQGNSA. CDR3: CASSLASGESTDTQYF. The CDR3 region has the DNA TGTGCCAGCAGCTTAGCGTCCGGGGAAAGCACAGATACGCAGTATTTT.

CDR3 region: CATSRDRVGVDTEAFF. The CDR3 DNA reads as TGTGCCACCAGCAGAGATCGGGTGGGGGTGGACACTGAAGCTTTCTTT. The V gene is TRBV15, the J gene TRBJ1-1, with D maybe TRBD1 (5 bases). Germline V lookup: CDR1 LNHNV, CDR2 YYDKDF (reference sequence). The CDR3 totals 16 residues. The V end lost 0 bases, the J end lost 3 bases, and 14 bases lay between the germline ends.

This clonotype was seen just once. This clone may be a read error of a much larger clone one base away. The gene calls are TRBV18 and TRBJ1-2; no reliable D call. V lost 3 bases and J 1 base, leaving 12 bases between the germline ends. Germline CDR1 KGHSH, CDR2 LQKENI. The CDR3 extends over 15 amino acids. CDR3 protein: CASSPRDEGNYGYTF. The CDR3 DNA follows: TGTGCCAGCTCACCCCGGGATGAGGGTAACTATGGCTACACCTTC.

This clonotype has more than one count but fewer than ten. V is TRBV27 and J is TRBJ2-7, with D maybe TRBD1 (6 bases). Trimming took off 8 bases at V and 2 bases at J, with 13 bases between the two ends. CDR1 is MNHEY and CDR2 is SMNVEV in the germline V gene (reference sequence). The length of the CDR3 is 13 residues. The CDR3 DNA follows: TGTGCCAGCGGCGAGACAGGACCCTACGAGCAGTACTTC. Its translation is CASGETGPYEQYF.

This clonotype was seen more than once but under ten times. The J gene is TRBJ2-7, the V gene TRBV18; D may be TRBD2 (5 bases). Germline V gene data show CDR1 as KGHSH and CDR2 as LQKENI. The CDR3 has 15 residues. V lost 3 bases, J lost 0 bases, and 12 bases lay in between. CDR3 protein: CASSPGKADSYEQYF. The CDR3 DNA follows: TGTGCCAGCTCACCCGGGAAGGCGGACTCCTACGAGCAGTACTTC.

This clonotype was counted many times. This chain links TRBV28 with TRBJ1-4; D possibly corresponds to TRBD1 (5 bases). V dropped 6 bases and J dropped 0 bases, with 11 bases sitting between them. CDR3 length: 15 amino acids. Germline CDR1 reads MDHEN; CDR2 reads SYDVKM. CDR3 DNA sequence: TGTGCCAGCAGGATGACAGTTGCAACTAATGAAAAACTGTTTTTT. Translating it yields CASRMTVATNEKLFF.

This chain uses TRBV6-2 or TRBV6-3 with TRBJ2-7; tentatively, D is TRBD2 (6 bases). V lost 4 bases to trimming and J lost 3 bases, with 10 bases between them. Germline-derived CDR1 and CDR2 are MNHEY and SVGEGT. This CDR3 has 13 amino acids. The CDR3 reads CASSWGSGYEQYF. CDR3 nucleotide sequence: TGTGCCAGCAGTTGGGGTAGCGGCTACGAGCAGTACTTC.

CDR3 protein: CASSSRSGADYGYTF. CDR3 nucleotide sequence: TGTGCCAGCAGCTCCCGCTCCGGCGCGGACTATGGCTACACCTTC. V is TRBV27 and J is TRBJ1-2, with D unresolved. Deletions cut 6 bases from V and 3 bases from J, with 17 bases between. The CDR3 loop spans 15 amino acids. Germline-derived CDR1 and CDR2 are MNHEY and SMNVEV (reference sequence).

This clonotype appeared many times. The V gene is TRBV2, the J gene TRBJ1-5; 8 nucleotides match TRBD1. Germline values: CDR1 SNHLY, CDR2 FYNNEI. This CDR3 is 17 amino acids long. The J segment lost 6 bases and the V segment lost 6 bases, leaving 16 bases of the junction unmatched. CDR3 loop: CASSLNQVDRGSQPQHF. CDR3 bases: TGTGCCAGCAGCTTAAACCAGGTCGACAGGGGAAGTCAGCCCCAGCATTTT. The full variable domain, with the rest looked up from reference TRBV2 and TRBJ1-5, is EPEVTQTPSHQVTQMGQEVILRCVPISNHLYFYWYRQILGQKVEFLVSFYNNEISEKSEIFDDQFSVERPDGSNFTLKIRSTKLEDSAMYFCASSLNQVDRGSQPQHFGDGTRLSIL.

The V gene is TRBV3-1, the J gene TRBJ1-5; weak D call: TRBD1 (5 bases). This CDR3 region has 15 residues. Germline lookup yields CDR1 LGHDT and CDR2 YNNKEL (reference sequence). The V end lost 3 bases, the J end lost 2 bases, and 11 bases lay between the germline ends. CDR3 sequence: CASSHGAVGNQPQHF. In nucleotides, the CDR3 is TGTGCCAGCAGCCACGGGGCTGTTGGCAATCAGCCCCAGCATTTT.

This clonotype was detected ten times or more. V gene TRBV7-2 combines with J gene TRBJ2-7; D not resolved. CDR1 is SGHTA, CDR2 FQGNSA, per germline. The CDR3 runs 17 residues. V lost 2 bases and J lost 1, with 18 bases in between. The CDR3 sequence: CASSLTHQPKISYEQYF. The CDR3 region has the DNA TGTGCCAGCAGCTTAACCCACCAGCCGAAAATTTCCTACGAGCAGTACTTC.

This clonotype was picked up a small number of times. The rearrangement uses TRBV7-9 and TRBJ2-2, with 8 bases that match TRBD1. The CDR3 is 14 residues long. Per germline, CDR1 SEHNR and CDR2 FQNEAQ (reference sequence). J was trimmed by 5 bases and V by 4 bases; bases with no gene match: 3. As DNA, the CDR3 is TGTGCCAGCAGCTCCAGACAGGGGACCGGGGAGCTGTTTTTT. Protein product: CASSSRQGTGELFF.

The rearrangement links TRBV6-2 or TRBV6-3 to TRBJ2-1, with D possibly TRBD2 on 6 matching bases. CDR3 size: 17 residues. Germline CDR1 MNHEY, CDR2 SVGEGT. Trimming took 0 bases from V and 7 from J, leaving 19 bases between them. CDR3 residues: CASSYSFGAGLKNEQFF. The CDR3 region has the DNA TGTGCCAGCAGTTACTCCTTCGGGGCGGGACTCAAGAATGAGCAGTTCTTC.

This clonotype was seen ten or more times. J is TRBJ1-5 and V is TRBV27; TRBD1 is a possible D gene (5 bases). V was cut by 1 base and J by 2 bases, with 6 bases left in between. Germline lookup yields CDR1 MNHEY and CDR2 SMNVEV (reference sequence). The CDR3 loop spans 14 amino acids. The CDR3 nucleotides read TGTGCCAGCAGTTTATTAGGGGGCAATCAGCCCCAGCATTTT. This encodes CASSLLGGNQPQHF.

This clonotype was seen a handful of times. The CDR3 here is CASTQMAGNSPLHF. For the CDR3, the DNA is TGTGCCAGCACCCAAATGGCTGGTAATTCACCCCTCCACTTT. The chain carries TRBV7-9 and TRBJ1-6; D unclear. V was pared by 7 bases and J by 6 bases, with 13 bases between. The length of the CDR3 is 14 residues. CDR1 SEHNR and CDR2 FQNEAQ come from the germline V gene (reference sequence).